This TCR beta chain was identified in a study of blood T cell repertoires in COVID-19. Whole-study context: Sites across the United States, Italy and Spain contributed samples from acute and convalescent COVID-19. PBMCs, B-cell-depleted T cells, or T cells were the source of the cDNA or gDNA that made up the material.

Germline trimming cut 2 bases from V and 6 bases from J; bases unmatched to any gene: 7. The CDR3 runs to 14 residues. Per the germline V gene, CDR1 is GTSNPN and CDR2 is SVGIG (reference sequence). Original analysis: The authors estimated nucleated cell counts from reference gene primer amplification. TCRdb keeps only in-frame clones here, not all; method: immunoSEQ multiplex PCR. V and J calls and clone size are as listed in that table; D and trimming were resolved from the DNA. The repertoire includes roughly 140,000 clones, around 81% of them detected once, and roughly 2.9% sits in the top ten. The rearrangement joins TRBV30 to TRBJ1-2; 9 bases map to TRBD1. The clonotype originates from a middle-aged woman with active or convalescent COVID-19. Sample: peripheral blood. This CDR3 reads CAWSTGTGNHGYTF. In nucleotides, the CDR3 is TGTGCCTGGAGTACCGGGACAGGGAATCATGGCTACACCTTC.